This paragraph covers one T cell receptor (beta chain) sequence. These data belong to a study of T-cell reconstitution after alpha-beta-depleted transplantation in children. Unique molecular identifiers were used in preparing the TCRbeta library. TCRdb used MiXCR to reprocess the PCR reads, holding one entry per CDR3 protein. The sample has under 750,000 distinct CDR3 sequences, roughly 23% seen once. In germline, CDR1 is SQVTM, CDR2 ANQGSEA. V lost 6 bases, J lost 5 bases, and 20 bases lay in between. This CDR3 region has 14 residues. This chain joins TRBV29-1 and TRBJ2-7; D is perhaps TRBD1 (6 bases). Specimen: PBMCs, mostly from graft donor cells, collected 360 days after TCRalphabeta/CD19-depleted stem cell transplant. This clonotype was sampled from a boy less than two years old who had a stem cell transplant for acute myeloid leukemia, so the T cells may come from the graft donor. CDR3 in amino acids: CSVDKQGVRNEQYF. The CDR3 DNA sequence: TGCAGCGTGGATAAACAGGGAGTTCGAAACGAGCAGTACTTC.